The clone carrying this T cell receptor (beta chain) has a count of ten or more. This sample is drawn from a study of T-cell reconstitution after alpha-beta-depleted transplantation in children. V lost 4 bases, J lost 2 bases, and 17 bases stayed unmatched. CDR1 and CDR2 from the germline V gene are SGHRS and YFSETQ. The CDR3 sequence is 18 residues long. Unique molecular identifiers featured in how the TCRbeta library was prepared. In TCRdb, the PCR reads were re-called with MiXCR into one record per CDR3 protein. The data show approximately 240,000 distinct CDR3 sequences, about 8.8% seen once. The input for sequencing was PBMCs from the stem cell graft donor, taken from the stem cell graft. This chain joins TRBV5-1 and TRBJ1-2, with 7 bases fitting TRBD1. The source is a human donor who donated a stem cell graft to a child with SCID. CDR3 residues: CASSLLRQGARGNYGYTF. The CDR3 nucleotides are TGCGCCAGCAGCCTTCTTCGACAGGGCGCCCGAGGAAACTATGGCTACACCTTC.